This T cell receptor beta chain was sequenced in a study of control samples from healthy donors and cancer patients. Generated by immunoSEQ multiplex PCR, the TCRdb table keeps only in-frame clones and is missing some. The sample consists of roughly 190,000 clones, 90% to 95% of them appearing once. The source material was blood. This clonotype was obtained from a young woman in good health.

The CDR3 nucleotides are TGTGCCAGCAGCTTAGATACATGGGGGGCCGAGGACACTGAAGCTTTCTTT. The encoded protein is CASSLDTWGAEDTEAFF. The chain couples TRBV11-2 to TRBJ1-1, with D tentatively TRBD1 (6 bases). Looked up from germline, CDR1 is SGHAT and CDR2 is FQNNGV. This CDR3 contains 17 residues. Trimming removed 0 bases at V and 3 bases at J, with 17 bases between.